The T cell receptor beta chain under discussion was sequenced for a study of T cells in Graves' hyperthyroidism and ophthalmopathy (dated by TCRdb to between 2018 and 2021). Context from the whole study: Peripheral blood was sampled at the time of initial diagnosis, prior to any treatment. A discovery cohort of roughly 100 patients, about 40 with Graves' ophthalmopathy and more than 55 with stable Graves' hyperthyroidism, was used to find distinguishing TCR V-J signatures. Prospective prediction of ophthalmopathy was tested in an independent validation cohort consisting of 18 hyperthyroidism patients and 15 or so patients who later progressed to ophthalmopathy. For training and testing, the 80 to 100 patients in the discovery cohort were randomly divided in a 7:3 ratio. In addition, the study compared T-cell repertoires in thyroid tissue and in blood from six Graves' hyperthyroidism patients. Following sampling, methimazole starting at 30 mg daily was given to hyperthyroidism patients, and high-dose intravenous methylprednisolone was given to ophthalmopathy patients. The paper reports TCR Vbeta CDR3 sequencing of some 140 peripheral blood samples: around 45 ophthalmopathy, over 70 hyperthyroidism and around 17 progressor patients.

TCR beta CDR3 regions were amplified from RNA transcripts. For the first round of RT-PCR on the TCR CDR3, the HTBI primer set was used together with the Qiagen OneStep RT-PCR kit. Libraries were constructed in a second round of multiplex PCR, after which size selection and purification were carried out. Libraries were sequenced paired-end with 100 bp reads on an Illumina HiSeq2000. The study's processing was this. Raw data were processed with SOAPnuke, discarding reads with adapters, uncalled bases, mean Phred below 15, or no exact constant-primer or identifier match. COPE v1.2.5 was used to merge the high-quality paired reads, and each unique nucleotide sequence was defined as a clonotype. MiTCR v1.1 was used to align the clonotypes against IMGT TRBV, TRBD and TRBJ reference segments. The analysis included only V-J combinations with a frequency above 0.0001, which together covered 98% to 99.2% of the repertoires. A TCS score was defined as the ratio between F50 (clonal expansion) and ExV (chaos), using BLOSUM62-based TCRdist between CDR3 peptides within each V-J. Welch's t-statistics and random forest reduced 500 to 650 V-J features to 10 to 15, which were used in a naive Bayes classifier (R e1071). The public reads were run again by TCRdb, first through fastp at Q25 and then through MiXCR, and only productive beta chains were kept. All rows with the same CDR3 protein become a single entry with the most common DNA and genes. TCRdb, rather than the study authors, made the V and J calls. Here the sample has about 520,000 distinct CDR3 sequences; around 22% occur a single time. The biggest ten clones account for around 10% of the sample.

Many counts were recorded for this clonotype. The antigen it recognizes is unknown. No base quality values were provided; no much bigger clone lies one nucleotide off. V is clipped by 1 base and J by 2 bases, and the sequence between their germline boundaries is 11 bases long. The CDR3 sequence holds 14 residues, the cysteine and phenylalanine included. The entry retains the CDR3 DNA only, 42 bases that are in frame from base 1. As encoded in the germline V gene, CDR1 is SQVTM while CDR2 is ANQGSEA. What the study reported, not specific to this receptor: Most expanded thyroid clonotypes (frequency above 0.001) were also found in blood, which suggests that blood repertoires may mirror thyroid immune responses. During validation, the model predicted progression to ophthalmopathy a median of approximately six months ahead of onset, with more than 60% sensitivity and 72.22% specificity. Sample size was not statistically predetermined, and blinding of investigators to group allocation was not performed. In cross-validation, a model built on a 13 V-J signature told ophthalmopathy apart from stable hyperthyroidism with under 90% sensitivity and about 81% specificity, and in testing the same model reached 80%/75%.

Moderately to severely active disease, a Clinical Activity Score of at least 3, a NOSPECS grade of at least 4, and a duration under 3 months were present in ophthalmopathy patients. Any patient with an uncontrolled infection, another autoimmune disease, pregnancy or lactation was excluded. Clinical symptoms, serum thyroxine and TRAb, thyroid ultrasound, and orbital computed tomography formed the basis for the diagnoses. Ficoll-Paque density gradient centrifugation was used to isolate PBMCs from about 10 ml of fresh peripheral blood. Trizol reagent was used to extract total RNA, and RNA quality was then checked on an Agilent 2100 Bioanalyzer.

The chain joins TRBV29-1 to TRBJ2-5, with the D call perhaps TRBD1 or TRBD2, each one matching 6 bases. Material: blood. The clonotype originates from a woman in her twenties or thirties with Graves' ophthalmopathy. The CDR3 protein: CSVEGIGGQETQYF. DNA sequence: TGCAGCGTTGAAGGAATAGGGGGGCAAGAGACCCAGTACTTC.